The next 8 T cell receptor beta chains were all read from a single sample in a study of control samples from healthy donors and cancer patients. Assay: immunoSEQ multiplex PCR; the TCRdb copy retains only in-frame clones and omits some. Found here are 70,000 or so clones, about 95% of them singletons; the top ten hold 6% to 8%. The sequenced sample consisted of blood. The receptors originated from a woman aged 40 to 50 in good health.

This chain joins TRBV27 and TRBJ1-6, with 7 positions matching TRBD1. CDR1 is MNHEY, CDR2 SMNVEV, per germline (reference sequence). The CDR3 length is 14 residues. The V segment lost 6 bases and the J segment 5 bases; nucleotides outside the gene matches: 4. DNA of the CDR3: TGTGCCAGCAGATACGGGACAGATAATTCACCCCTCCACTTT. Translating gives CASRYGTDNSPLHF.

The chain uses TRBV5-6 and TRBJ2-7, with unresolved D. Germline CDR1 SGHDT, CDR2 YYEEEE. Trimming left V 3 bases short and J 0 bases short, with 4 bases between. The CDR3 is 12 residues long. The chain's CDR3 is CASSYRSYEQYF. Here the CDR3 DNA reads TGTGCCAGCAGCTACCGCTCCTACGAGCAGTACTTC. The entire variable domain, with the rest obtained from reference TRBV5-6 and TRBJ2-7, is as follows: DAGVTQSPTHLIKTRGQQVTLRCSPKSGHDTVSWYQQALGQGPQFIFQYYEEEERQRGNFPDRFSGHQFPNYSSELNVNALLLGDSALYLCASSYRSYEQYFGPGTRLTVT.

This rearrangement joins TRBV5-1 to TRBJ2-2, with TRBD1 identical over 7 bases. The CDR3 length is 14 residues. Trimming cost V 4 bases and J 4 bases; bases outside gene matches: 4. Germline V gene lookup returns CDR1 SGHRS and CDR2 YFSETQ. The CDR3, as DNA: TGCGCCAGCAGCCTCGACAGGGTCACCGGGGAGCTGTTTTTT. Translated, it gives CASSLDRVTGELFF.

V is TRBV7-2 and J is TRBJ1-3; D not certain. The CDR3 contains 17 residues. The germline V gene encodes CDR1 SGHTA and CDR2 FQGNSA. Between the trimmed V and J ends, which lost 0 bases and 4 bases, there was a span of 16 bases. DNA for the CDR3: TGTGCCAGCAGCTTAGCCGACCGGGTCCAGACCGGAAACACCATATATTTT. This sequence encodes CASSLADRVQTGNTIYF.

The chain combines TRBV5-8 with TRBJ2-1; 7 bases map to TRBD2. The CDR3 loop spans 16 amino acids. V shed 0 bases, J shed 3 bases, and the junction held 6 bases outside the gene matches. The germline V gene has CDR1 SGHTS and CDR2 YDEGEE. The CDR3 DNA reads TGTGCCAGCAGCTTGGAAACGGGGGGTATCTACAATGAGCAGTTCTTC. Residues: CASSLETGGIYNEQFF.

The chain uses TRBV5-1 and TRBJ2-2; TRBD2 matches at 11 bases. J was trimmed by 7 bases and V by 4 bases; bases with no gene match: 6. Germline V lookup: CDR1 SGHRS, CDR2 YFSETQ. The length of the CDR3 is 15 residues. The CDR3 bases are TGCGCCAGCAGCCTAACTAGCGGGAGTGGCGGGGAGCTGTTTTTT. Amino acids: CASSLTSGSGGELFF. Full variable domain (rest looked up from reference TRBV5-1 and TRBJ2-2): KAGVTQTPRYLIKTRGQQVTLSCSPISGHRSVSWYQQTPGQGLQFLFEYFSETQRNKGNFPGRFSGRQFSNSRSEMNVSTLELGDSALYLCASSLTSGSGGELFFGEGSRLTVL.

The chain employs TRBV7-6 and TRBJ2-7, with D perhaps given as TRBD1 or TRBD2 (6 bases each). This CDR3 region has 15 residues. V was clipped by 0 bases and J by 5 bases, with 14 bases between them. Per germline, CDR1 SGHVS and CDR2 FNYEAQ. The DNA of the CDR3 is TGTGCCAGCAGCTTAGCATGGAGGGGGAAGGACGAGCAGTACTTC. This gives the protein CASSLAWRGKDEQYF.

The chain uses TRBV28 and TRBJ1-1, with 7 bases matching TRBD1. There are 16 residues in the CDR3. The V gene end was trimmed by 3 bases and the J gene end by 5 bases; junction bases not matched to a gene: 12. In germline, CDR1 is MDHEN, CDR2 SYDVKM. The CDR3 sequence is CASSLRQGRYDTEAFF. In nucleotides, the CDR3 is TGTGCCAGCAGTTTGCGACAGGGTCGGTACGATACTGAAGCTTTCTTT.